The clone carrying this TCR beta chain has more than one count but fewer than ten. Its cognate antigen is unknown. These data originate in a study of CD8+CD57+ T cells in acquired aplastic anemia. Overall study context: Sorted CD4+ and CD8+ cells gave a mean 3.2 ug DNA, range roughly 0.2 to 27.4 ug.

Both TCR beta VDJ combination and CDR3 sequence profiling were carried out. Genomic DNA was the template for this profiling. From the reads, TCRdb called clonotypes with MiXCR, one entry per CDR3 protein. The sample shows hundreds of thousands of distinct CDR3 sequences, roughly 50% of them seen only once. Trimming removed 7 bases from V and 2 bases from J; junction bases left unmatched: 4. Germline V lookup: CDR1 SQVTM, CDR2 ANQGSEA. The length of the CDR3 is 12 residues. Study conclusions and caveats: Any difference that existed in CD8+ Simpson's diversity between patients and controls was not significant.

The clonotype was recovered from a human donor with severe aplastic anemia or a healthy control (not recorded which). The sample taken for sequencing was sorted CD4+, CD8+, or CD8+CD57+ T cells (not recorded which) from PBMCs. The J gene is TRBJ2-7, the V gene TRBV29-1; 8 bases are shared with TRBD1. CDR3 DNA: TGCAGCGGGGGACAGGCTCCCTACGAGCAGTACTTC. Protein: CSGGQAPYEQYF.